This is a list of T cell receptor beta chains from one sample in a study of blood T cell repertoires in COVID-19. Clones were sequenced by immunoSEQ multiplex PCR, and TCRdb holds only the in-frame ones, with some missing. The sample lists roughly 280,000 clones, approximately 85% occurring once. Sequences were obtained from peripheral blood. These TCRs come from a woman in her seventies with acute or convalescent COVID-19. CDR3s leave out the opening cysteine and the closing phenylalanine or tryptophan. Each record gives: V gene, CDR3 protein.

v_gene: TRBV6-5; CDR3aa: ATAAYNEQF
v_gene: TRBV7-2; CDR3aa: ASRPTGTSWSDEQF
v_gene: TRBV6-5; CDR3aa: ASKRGLNSPLH
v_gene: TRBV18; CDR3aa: ASSPTGRALYQPQH
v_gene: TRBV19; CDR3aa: ASSTTAHSYNEQF
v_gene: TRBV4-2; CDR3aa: ASSQDRTGPIYGYT
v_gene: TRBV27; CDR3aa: ASSFLSGEAF
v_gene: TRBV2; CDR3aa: AGGTVPYEQY
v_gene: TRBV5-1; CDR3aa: ASSLQREIYGYT
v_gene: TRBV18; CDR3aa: ASSPLAGIQETQY
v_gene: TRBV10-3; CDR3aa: AISESRLVETQY
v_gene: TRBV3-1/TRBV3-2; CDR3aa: ASSQGTARGELF
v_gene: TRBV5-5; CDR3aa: ASSGWEDEQY
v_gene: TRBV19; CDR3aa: ASSPQGVGGT
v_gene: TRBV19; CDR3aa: ASTGKGSTEAF
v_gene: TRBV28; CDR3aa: ASSLAGAGQPQH
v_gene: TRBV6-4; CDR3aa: ASPTGVQPQH
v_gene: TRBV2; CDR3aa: ASRAGGSQETQY
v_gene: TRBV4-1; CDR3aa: ASSLTLGTAYGYT
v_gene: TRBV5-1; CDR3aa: ASSLAPTGAYEQY
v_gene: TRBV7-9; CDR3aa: ASSLDGTGVSPLH
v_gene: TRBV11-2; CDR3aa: ASKPSVARSYNEQF
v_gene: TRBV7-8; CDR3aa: ASSRLGQGFADTQY
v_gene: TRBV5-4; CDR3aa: ASSLEAVTEAF
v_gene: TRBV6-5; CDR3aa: ASSYDREVYEQY
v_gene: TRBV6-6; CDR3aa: ASSYAASGTYEQY
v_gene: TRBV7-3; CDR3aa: ASSKVRDSRSYNEQF
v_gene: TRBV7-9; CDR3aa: ATSGTVGSPLH
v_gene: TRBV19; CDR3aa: ASSPGAGEQF
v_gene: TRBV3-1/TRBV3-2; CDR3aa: ASSFRTRSETQY
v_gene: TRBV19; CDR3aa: ASSLTDPYGYT
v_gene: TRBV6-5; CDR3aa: ASSGKVNTEAF
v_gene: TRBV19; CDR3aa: ASSITYSSYNEQF
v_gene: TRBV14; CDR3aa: ASSRFLAGAPNTQY
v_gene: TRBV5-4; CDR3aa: ASSFSGLSGSYGYT
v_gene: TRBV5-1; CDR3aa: ASNGGPKETQY
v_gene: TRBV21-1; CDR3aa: ASSENREGSPLH
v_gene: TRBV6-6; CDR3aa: AAQPWPRPGYNEQF
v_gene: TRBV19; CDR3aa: ASSSGNGEGSPLH